This T cell receptor beta chain is from a study of T cells expressing NK-cell markers. About the study: Seven sequenced donors out of eight were HCMV-seropositive, one seronegative.

Concerning this clonotype: Antigen unknown.

Study-level findings and limits: Evidence did not settle whether expanded NKG2C+ T cell clones targeted HCMV.

TCRdb reprocessed the 5' RACE reads and reports one entry per CDR3 protein, with no DNA. Listed are some 280,000 distinct CDR3 sequences; 0.39% falls within the top ten. The CDR3 spans 16 residues. Per germline, CDR1 DFQATT and CDR2 SNEGSKA (reference sequence). This clonotype originated in a man younger than 30 in good health. The sample taken for sequencing was blood T cells: a sorted CD56 or NKG2C T cell subset, CD4+ or CD8+ T cells, or bulk PBMC T cells (not recorded which). The rearrangement joins TRBV20-1 to TRBJ2-3; the TCRdb call, TRBD2, lacks DNA for checking. CDR3 amino acids: CSASTAGYKSTDTQYF.